A selection of T cell receptor beta chains follows, all from one sample in a study of cytomegalovirus exposure and HLA in healthy donors. Produced via immunoSEQ multiplex PCR; TCRdb's table is partial and in-frame only. This specimen shows around 60,000 clones; the ten leading clones hold 3.6%. Sequencing was done on a sample of PBMCs. The receptors were gathered from a woman aged 18-35 years in good health and CMV-seronegative. Both conserved end residues are part of each CDR3. D genes are given only for firm matches.

cdr3_length: 14
v_call: TRBV7-3
d_call: TRBD1
j_call: TRBJ1-2
cdr3_aa: CASSRGQGNYGYTF
cdr3_nt: TGTGCCAGCAGCCGGGGACAGGGGAACTATGGCTACACCTTC

cdr3_length: 16
v_call: TRBV6-6
d_call: .
j_call: TRBJ1-2
cdr3_aa: CASSYTFGRTSNGYTF
cdr3_nt: TGTGCCAGCAGTTACACTTTCGGCAGGACTTCAAATGGCTACACCTTC

cdr3_length: 15
v_call: TRBV25-1
d_call: .
j_call: TRBJ2-7
cdr3_aa: CASSVRTRVGDEQYF
cdr3_nt: TGTGCCAGCAGTGTCCGAACGAGGGTCGGGGACGAGCAGTACTTC

cdr3_length: 16
v_call: TRBV19
d_call: TRBD1
j_call: TRBJ1-1
cdr3_aa: CASSSTPGQGSTEAFF
cdr3_nt: TGTGCCAGTAGCTCCACGCCGGGACAGGGATCCACTGAAGCTTTCTTT

cdr3_length: 12
v_call: TRBV5-1
d_call: .
j_call: TRBJ2-7
cdr3_aa: CASTGMDYEQYF
cdr3_nt: TGCGCCAGCACAGGAATGGACTACGAGCAGTACTTC

cdr3_length: 14
v_call: TRBV5-5
d_call: .
j_call: TRBJ2-7
cdr3_aa: CASSLTGKGYEQYF
cdr3_nt: TGTGCCAGCAGCTTGACAGGGAAAGGCTACGAGCAGTACTTC

cdr3_length: 18
v_call: TRBV4-1
d_call: TRBD1
j_call: TRBJ2-7
cdr3_aa: CASSQVLAQGAGAYEQYF
cdr3_nt: TGCGCCAGCAGCCAAGTTCTGGCTCAGGGGGCGGGTGCCTACGAGCAGTACTTC

cdr3_length: 11
v_call: TRBV25-1
d_call: .
j_call: TRBJ2-7
cdr3_aa: CASSDPSEQYF
cdr3_nt: TGTGCCAGCAGTGACCCTAGCGAGCAGTACTTC

cdr3_length: 17
v_call: TRBV5-1
d_call: TRBD1
j_call: TRBJ1-1
cdr3_aa: CASSLNRKGAMNTEAFF
cdr3_nt: TGCGCCAGCAGCCTGAACAGGAAGGGGGCTATGAACACTGAAGCTTTCTTT

cdr3_length: 15
v_call: TRBV5-1
d_call: .
j_call: TRBJ2-7
cdr3_aa: CASSLGVADSYEQYF
cdr3_nt: TGCGCCAGCAGCTTGGGAGTAGCTGATTCCTACGAGCAGTACTTC

cdr3_length: 16
v_call: TRBV5-1
d_call: .
j_call: TRBJ2-7
cdr3_aa: CASSRSDGTPSYEQYF
cdr3_nt: TGCGCCAGCAGCAGGTCGGACGGGACACCCTCCTACGAGCAGTACTTC